The 30 T cell receptor beta chains given below trace back to one sample, sequenced in a study of blood T cell repertoires in COVID-19. Generated by immunoSEQ multiplex PCR, the TCRdb table keeps only in-frame clones and is missing some. Among some 54,000 clones listed, approximately 85% were seen once. The sample taken for sequencing was peripheral blood. Source of these receptors: an elderly woman with COVID-19, enrolled during active disease.

J is TRBJ2-1 and V is TRBV7-6; D may be TRBD2 (5 bases). V was cut by 4 bases and J by 0 bases, with 13 bases left in between. The CDR3 sequence is 16 residues long. Germline V CDR1 and CDR2: SGHVS, FNYEAQ. The CDR3 protein is CASSSRTPSSYNEQFF. In DNA, the CDR3 is TGTGCCAGCAGCTCGCGGACTCCCAGCTCCTACAATGAGCAGTTCTTC.

The rearrangement links TRBV5-1 to TRBJ2-2; D is perhaps TRBD1 (5 bases). The CDR3 runs 17 residues. V lost 0 bases, J lost 4 bases, and 16 bases lay in between. CDR1 SGHRS and CDR2 YFSETQ come from the germline V gene. The CDR3 loop reads CASSLGLQAGPTGELFF. CDR3 bases: TGCGCCAGCAGCTTGGGGCTCCAGGCAGGGCCCACCGGGGAGCTGTTTTTT.

This clone showed up just once. The J gene is TRBJ2-1, the V gene TRBV16; 10 bases agree with TRBD1. The CDR3 consists of 16 residues. CDR1 is KGHSY and CDR2 is FQNENV in the germline V gene. After removal of 6 bases from V and 4 bases from J, the junction contained 9 bases not matched to a gene. CDR3 nucleotides: TGTGCCAGCAGTCTACCGGGGACAGGGGTTTACAATGAGCAGTTCTTC. Its protein product is CASSLPGTGVYNEQFF. The full variable domain, rest sourced from reference TRBV16 and TRBJ2-1, is GEEVAQTPKHLVRGEGQKAKLYCAPIKGHSYVFWYQQVLKNEFKFLISFQNENVFDETGMPKERFSAKCLPNSPCSLEIQATKLEDSAVYFCASSLPGTGVYNEQFFGPGTRLTVL.

The chain carries TRBV7-9 and TRBJ2-3; 7 nucleotides match TRBD1. Germline CDR1 is SEHNR and CDR2 is FQNEAQ (reference sequence). This CDR3 is built from 15 residues. V shed 6 bases and J 2 bases; nucleotides not matched to a gene: 8. CDR3 sequence: CASRPKTGNTDTQYF. The CDR3 coding sequence is TGTGCCAGCAGGCCCAAGACAGGGAACACAGATACGCAGTATTTT.

The V gene is TRBV6-5, the J gene TRBJ1-5; TRBD1 aligns across 8 bases. CDR3 length equals 14 residues. The ends lost 6 bases at V and 4 bases at J; junction bases unmatched: 5. CDR1 is MNHEY and CDR2 is SVGAGI in the germline V gene. CDR3 region: CASSPRQGNQPQHF. CDR3 nucleotides: TGTGCCAGCAGCCCCCGACAGGGGAATCAGCCCCAGCATTTT.

The rearrangement links TRBV7-8 to TRBJ1-1; no definite D call. V lost 5 bases, J lost 3 bases, and 16 bases lay in between. The CDR3 totals 15 residues. Germline V gives CDR1 SGHVS, CDR2 FQNEAQ. Written as DNA, the CDR3 is TGTGCCAGCAGCCATACGGGGATCCGGGACACTGAAGCTTTCTTT. It encodes CASSHTGIRDTEAFF.

The CDR3 region has the DNA TGTGCCAGCGGGGACAGGGGATTCAATTCACCCCTCCACTTT. This sequence encodes CASGDRGFNSPLHF. The chain combines TRBV27 with TRBJ1-6; TRBD1 matches 10 bases. The ends lost 8 bases at V and 7 bases at J; junction bases unmatched: 5. The length of the CDR3 is 14 residues. Germline values: CDR1 MNHEY, CDR2 SMNVEV (reference sequence).

In this sample, this clone turned up once. This sequence joins TRBV7-9 and TRBJ2-3; 9 nucleotides match TRBD2. Germline lookup yields CDR1 SEHNR and CDR2 FQNEAQ (reference sequence). This CDR3 has 14 residues. V lost 6 bases and J lost 1; bases outside the gene matches: 2. CDR3 amino acids: CASSRLAGTDTQYF. The DNA for the CDR3 is TGTGCCAGCAGTAGACTAGCGGGCACAGATACGCAGTATTTT. The complete variable domain, with remaining parts taken from reference TRBV7-9 and TRBJ2-3, reads DTGVSQNPRHKITKRGQNVTFRCDPISEHNRLYWYRQTLGQGPEFLTYFQNEAQLEKSRLLSDRFSAERPKGSFSTLEIQRTEQGDSAMYLCASSRLAGTDTQYFGPGTRLTVL.

This clone was found once. The chain links TRBV27 to TRBJ2-1; D gene uncertain. CDR1 is MNHEY and CDR2 is SMNVEV in the germline V gene (reference sequence). This CDR3 has 15 amino acids. Trimming pared 6 bases from V and 0 bases from J, leaving 12 bases between. This CDR3 reads CASSSPRSSYNEQFF. CDR3 nucleotide sequence: TGTGCCAGCAGCTCTCCTCGGAGCTCCTACAATGAGCAGTTCTTC.

The chain carries TRBV6-4 and TRBJ2-1; 7 bases are a match to TRBD2. Germline loops: CDR1 MRHNA, CDR2 SNTAGT. V lost 6 bases and J lost 10; bases outside the gene matches: 3. The CDR3 is made up of 11 amino acids. For the CDR3, the DNA is TGTGCCAGCAGGGAACTAGCGGAGCAGTTCTTC. This gives the protein CASRELAEQFF.

For the CDR3, the DNA is TGTGCCAGCAGTGAACTAGAGGGTTCCTTTGGAAACACCATATATTTT. Translating it yields CASSELEGSFGNTIYF. This sequence joins TRBV2 and TRBJ1-3; D gene uncertain. Deletions cut 2 bases from V and 3 bases from J, with 14 bases between. The CDR3 runs 16 residues. CDR1 and CDR2 (germline): SNHLY, FYNNEI.

The rearrangement links TRBV18 to TRBJ1-2; 7 bases match TRBD1. The CDR3 runs 13 residues. Per the germline V gene, CDR1 is KGHSH and CDR2 is LQKENI. V trimming: 3 bases; J trimming: 4 bases; junction bases outside the gene matches: 2. The CDR3 protein is CASSPGQLYGYTF. The CDR3 DNA sequence: TGTGCCAGCTCACCGGGACAGCTCTATGGCTACACCTTC.

V usage is TRBV3-1 (or the pseudogene TRBV3-2) and J usage is TRBJ2-5; D is ambiguous. The CDR3 is 12 residues long. The germline gives CDR1 LGHDT, CDR2 YNNKEL (reference sequence). V lost 5 bases, J lost 5 bases, and 9 bases lay in between. CDR3 nucleotide sequence: TGTGCCAGCAGCGATGCTCGGGAGACCCAGTACTTC. It yields the protein CASSDARETQYF.

The V and J genes are TRBV4-1 and TRBJ1-5, with 7 bases that match TRBD1. Germline lookup yields CDR1 MGHRA and CDR2 YSYEKL. V lost 2 bases and J lost 0; bases outside the gene matches: 4. The CDR3 extends over 16 amino acids. The CDR3 DNA sequence: TGCGCCAGCAGCCAAAGGGACAGCTATAGCAATCAGCCCCAGCATTTT. This sequence encodes CASSQRDSYSNQPQHF.

V and J are TRBV25-1 and TRBJ1-1; a weak D match, TRBD1 (5 bases). CDR3 length: 15 amino acids. Germline V gene sequence: CDR1 MGHDK, CDR2 SYGVNS. Trimming stripped 4 bases from V and 6 bases from J, with 18 bases between. The CDR3: CASSAEPTADAEAFF. For the CDR3, the DNA is TGTGCCAGCAGTGCTGAGCCGACAGCAGACGCTGAAGCTTTCTTT.

J is TRBJ2-5 and V is TRBV6-5; the D gene is possibly TRBD1 (6 bases). Trimming cost V 6 bases and J 5 bases, with 16 bases left between them. Germline V gene sequence: CDR1 MNHEY, CDR2 SVGAGI. The CDR3 runs 14 residues. The CDR3, as DNA: TGTGCCAGCAGACGGACAGTTACCGGGGAGACCCAGTACTTC. This sequence encodes CASRRTVTGETQYF.

This chain uses TRBV24-1 with TRBJ1-2, with a possible D match to TRBD1 (5 bases). Trimming shortened V by 5 bases and J by 2 bases, and 5 bases separated the two germline ends. The CDR3 totals 12 residues. Germline CDR1 reads KGHDR; CDR2 reads SFDVKD. CDR3 coding DNA: TGTGCCACCAGTGCAGGGAACTATGGCTACACCTTC. The encoded protein is CATSAGNYGYTF.

The genes are TRBV2 and TRBJ2-7; 10 nucleotides line up with TRBD2. V lost 7 bases to trimming and J lost 4 bases; unmatched junction nucleotides: 16. CDR1 is SNHLY, CDR2 FYNNEI, per germline. This CDR3 region has 17 residues. CDR3 sequence reads: CASTPRGVAGGGYEQYF. The CDR3 nucleotides are TGTGCCAGCACCCCCCGGGGGGTAGCGGGAGGTGGTTACGAGCAGTACTTC.

V and J are TRBV5-6 and TRBJ2-1; TRBD1 is a possible D gene (6 bases). The germline V gene has CDR1 SGHDT and CDR2 YYEEEE. The germline V and J ends were trimmed by 4 bases and 8 bases, with 13 bases remaining between them. The CDR3 has 13 residues. CDR3 amino acids: CASSVPGVHEQFF. The CDR3 bases are TGTGCCAGCAGCGTACCAGGGGTCCATGAGCAGTTCTTC.

The rearrangement links TRBV29-1 to TRBJ2-5, with D tentatively TRBD1 (6 bases). The germline gives CDR1 SQVTM, CDR2 ANQGSEA. Trimming took 4 bases from V and 5 from J, leaving 11 bases between them. The CDR3 extends over 12 amino acids. In DNA form, the CDR3 reads TGCAGCGTTGGGGCCAGGGGCGAGACCCAGTACTTC. Residues: CSVGARGETQYF.

The chain carries TRBV6-5 and TRBJ1-1, with D uncertain. The CDR3 has 14 residues. V was cut by 6 bases and J by 1 base, with 12 bases left in between. CDR1 and CDR2 (germline): MNHEY, SVGAGI. CDR3 in amino acids: CASRGGLGNTEAFF. Here the CDR3 DNA reads TGTGCCAGCAGGGGAGGTTTAGGGAACACTGAAGCTTTCTTT.

V usage is TRBV27 and J usage is TRBJ1-5, with 9 bases matching TRBD1. V was pared by 5 bases and J by 3 bases, with 5 bases of the junction left unmatched. This CDR3 is built from 15 residues. Germline lookup yields CDR1 MNHEY and CDR2 SMNVEV (reference sequence). The CDR3 DNA reads as TGTGCCAGCAGTCCAGGGACAGGGTACAATCAGCCCCAGCATTTT. This sequence encodes CASSPGTGYNQPQHF.

The J gene is TRBJ2-1, the V gene TRBV27; 8 bases match TRBD1. The CDR3 runs to 12 residues. Per the germline V gene, CDR1 is MNHEY and CDR2 is SMNVEV (reference sequence). V trimming: 3 bases; J trimming: 9 bases; junction bases outside the gene matches: 1. CDR3 residues: CASSFDRGEQFF. CDR3 DNA sequence: TGTGCCAGCAGTTTCGACAGGGGTGAGCAGTTCTTC.

The J gene is TRBJ1-1, the V gene TRBV15, with unresolved D. The germline V gene encodes CDR1 LNHNV and CDR2 YYDKDF (reference sequence). Trimming cost V 4 bases and J 11 bases, with 14 bases left between them. The CDR3 extends over 12 amino acids. The CDR3 reads CATSTPPSSAFF. Here the CDR3 DNA reads TGTGCCACCAGCACCCCCCCCTCGTCGGCTTTCTTT. Using reference TRBV15 and TRBJ1-1 for the parts outside the CDR3, the full variable domain is DAMVIQNPRYQVTQFGKPVTLSCSQTLNHNVMYWYQQKSSQAPKLLFHYYDKDFNNEADTPDNFQSRRPNTSFCFLDIRSPGLGDTAMYLCATSTPPSSAFFGQGTRLTVV.

The gene calls are TRBV24-1 and TRBJ2-7, with 9 bases that match TRBD1. The germline V gene has CDR1 KGHDR and CDR2 SFDVKD. The junction had 10 bases not matched to a gene; V was cut back by 3 bases and J by 5 bases. The length of the CDR3 is 16 residues. The CDR3 DNA sequence: TGTGCCACCAGTGATGATTCCGGGACAGGGAGCCACGAGCAGTACTTC. Protein sequence: CATSDDSGTGSHEQYF.

This clone was found a few times. The CDR3 here is CASSLEWSDEQYF. DNA for the CDR3: TGTGCCAGCAGCTTAGAGTGGTCAGATGAGCAGTACTTC. This chain links TRBV7-8 with TRBJ2-7, with D uncertain. In germline, CDR1 is SGHVS, CDR2 FQNEAQ. V was cut by 1 base and J by 7 bases, with 11 bases left in between. This CDR3 spans 13 amino acids.

The chain joins TRBV28 to TRBJ2-2; 9 bases agree with TRBD1. Germline-derived CDR1 and CDR2 are MDHEN and SYDVKM. The CDR3 loop spans 17 amino acids. The V and J ends lost 6 bases and 2 bases, in that order; junction bases with no gene match: 10. The CDR3 DNA is TGTGCCAGCAGGCCGCAACCGGGACAGGGTAACACCGGGGAGCTGTTTTTT. It yields the protein CASRPQPGQGNTGELFF.

This chain uses TRBV9 with TRBJ2-7, with 9 bases lining up with TRBD2. The CDR3 has 15 amino acids. CDR1 and CDR2 (germline): SGDLS, YYNGEE. The J segment lost 1 base and the V segment lost 3 bases, leaving 5 bases of the junction unmatched. CDR3 sequence: CASSGASGTSYEQYF. For the CDR3, the DNA is TGTGCCAGCAGCGGGGCTAGCGGGACATCCTACGAGCAGTACTTC.

The rearrangement links TRBV10-3 to TRBJ2-1; TRBD2 matches 14 bases. V lost 7 bases, J lost 6 bases, and 5 bases stayed unmatched. This CDR3 has 15 residues. Germline CDR1 ENHRY, CDR2 SYGVKD. The CDR3 nucleotides are TGTGCCATCACCGGGACTAGCGGGAGTGTCAATGAGCAGTTCTTC. Residues: CAITGTSGSVNEQFF.

This chain connects TRBV7-6 to TRBJ2-1; D remains unclear. V was shortened by 6 bases and J by 8 bases, with 11 bases between the two germline ends. CDR1 is SGHVS, CDR2 FNYEAQ, per germline. This CDR3 region has 12 residues. This CDR3 reads CASRSSADEQFF. CDR3 DNA: TGTGCCAGCAGATCCAGCGCCGATGAGCAGTTCTTC. Based on the CDR3 plus reference TRBV7-6 and TRBJ2-1, the full variable domain is GAGVSQSPRYKVTKRGQDVALRCDPISGHVSLYWYRQALGQGPEFLTYFNYEAQQDKSGLPNDRFSAERPEGSISTLTIQRTEQRDSAMYRCASRSSADEQFFGPGTRLTVL.